This T cell receptor beta chain is from a study of cytomegalovirus exposure and HLA in healthy donors. Overall study results and limits: Common viral pathogens seemed, in a later analysis, to connect with several of the most significant clusters.

This CDR3 spans 11 amino acids. V was shortened by 4 bases and J by 8 bases, with 9 bases between the two germline ends. Looked up from germline, CDR1 is GTSNPN and CDR2 is SVGIG (reference sequence). As concerns this clone: The antigen remains unidentified.

PCR amplification relied on 60 Vbeta primers (plus 13 Jbeta primers). The method was immunoSEQ multiplex PCR; TCRdb's version includes in-frame clones alone and lacks a portion of them. The sample yields 150,000 to 200,000 clones, more than 65% seen once. The receptor's source is a woman under 40 in good health and CMV-seronegative. V usage is TRBV30 and J usage is TRBJ2-1; D may be TRBD1 (6 bases). The specimen sequenced was PBMCs. This CDR3 is CAWTGQYEQFF. The CDR3 region has the DNA TGTGCCTGGACCGGACAGTATGAGCAGTTCTTC.